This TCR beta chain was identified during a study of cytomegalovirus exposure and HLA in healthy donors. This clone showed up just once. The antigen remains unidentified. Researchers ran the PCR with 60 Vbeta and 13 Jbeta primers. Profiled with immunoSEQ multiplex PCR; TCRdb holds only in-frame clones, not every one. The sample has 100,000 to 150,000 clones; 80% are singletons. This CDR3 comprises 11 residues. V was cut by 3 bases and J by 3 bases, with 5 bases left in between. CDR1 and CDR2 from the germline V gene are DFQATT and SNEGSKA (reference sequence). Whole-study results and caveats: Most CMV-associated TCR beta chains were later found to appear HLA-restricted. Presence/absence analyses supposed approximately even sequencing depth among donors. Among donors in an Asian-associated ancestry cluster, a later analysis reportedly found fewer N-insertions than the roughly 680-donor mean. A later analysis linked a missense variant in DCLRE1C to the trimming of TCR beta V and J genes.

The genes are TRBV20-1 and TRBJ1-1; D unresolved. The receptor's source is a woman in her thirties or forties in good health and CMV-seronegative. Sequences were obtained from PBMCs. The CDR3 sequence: CSASHDTEAFF. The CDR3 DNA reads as TGCAGTGCTAGCCATGACACTGAAGCTTTCTTT.